This T cell receptor (beta chain) is from a study of OX40 agonist ivuxolimab in advanced cancers. Background on the study: All patients had ivuxolimab intravenously every 2 weeks at 0.01 to 10 mg/kg. Three partial responders included one hepatocellular carcinoma patient and two cutaneous melanoma patients. The study, taken as a whole, reports: Low normalized T-cell clonal expansion was additionally recorded for some nonresponders. At 0.1-3.0 mg/kg, partial responders had clonal expansion among the lowest observed.

The length of the CDR3 is 15 residues. V dropped 2 bases and J dropped 2 bases, with 12 bases sitting between them. From germline, CDR1 is LGHNA and CDR2 YSLEER. Points on this clone: The antigen remains undetermined.

Produced via immunoSEQ multiplex PCR; TCRdb's table is partial and in-frame only. The sample has about 85,000 clones; around 86% are singletons. This chain links TRBV4-3 with TRBJ1-2; D unresolved. The specimen comprised CD4+ or CD8+ T cells sorted from blood, sampled in a trial of the OX40 agonist ivuxolimab. The sequence was obtained from an adult with an advanced solid tumor such as melanoma, head and neck, liver or kidney cancer. The CDR3 here is CASSQLPNQNYGYTF. The CDR3, as DNA: TGCGCCAGCAGCCAATTGCCCAATCAGAACTATGGCTACACCTTC.